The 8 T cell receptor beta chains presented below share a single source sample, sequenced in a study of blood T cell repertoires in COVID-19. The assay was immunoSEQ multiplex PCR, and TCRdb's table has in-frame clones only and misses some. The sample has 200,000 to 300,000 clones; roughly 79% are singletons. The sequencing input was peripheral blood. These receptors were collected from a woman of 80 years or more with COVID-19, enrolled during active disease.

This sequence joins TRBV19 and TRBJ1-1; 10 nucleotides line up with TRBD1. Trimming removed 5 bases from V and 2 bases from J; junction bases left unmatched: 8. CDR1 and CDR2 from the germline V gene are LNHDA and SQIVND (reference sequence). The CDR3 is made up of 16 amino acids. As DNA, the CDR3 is TGTGCCAGTAGTTCGAGGACAGGGGGGTCCAACACTGAAGCTTTCTTT. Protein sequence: CASSSRTGGSNTEAFF. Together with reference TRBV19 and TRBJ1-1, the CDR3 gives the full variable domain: DGGITQSPKYLFRKEGQNVTLSCEQNLNHDAMYWYRQDPGQGLRLIYYSQIVNDFQKGDIAEGYSVSREKKESFPLTVTSAQKNPTAFYLCASSSRTGGSNTEAFFGQGTRLTVV.

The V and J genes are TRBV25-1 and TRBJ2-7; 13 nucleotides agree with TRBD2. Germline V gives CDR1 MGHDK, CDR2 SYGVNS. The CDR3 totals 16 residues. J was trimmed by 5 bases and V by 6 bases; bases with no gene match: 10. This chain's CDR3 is CASSVHSGTSGDEQYF. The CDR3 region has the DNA TGTGCCAGCAGCGTCCATTCCGGGACTAGCGGGGACGAGCAGTACTTC.

The CDR3 protein is CASSVGGVNGNTIYF. The DNA for the CDR3 is TGTGCCAGCAGTGTTGGAGGCGTGAATGGAAACACCATATATTTT. J is TRBJ1-3 and V is TRBV28; D gene ambiguous. V lost 5 bases to trimming and J lost 3 bases, with 14 bases between them. Per the germline V gene, CDR1 is MDHEN and CDR2 is SYDVKM. There are 15 residues in the CDR3.

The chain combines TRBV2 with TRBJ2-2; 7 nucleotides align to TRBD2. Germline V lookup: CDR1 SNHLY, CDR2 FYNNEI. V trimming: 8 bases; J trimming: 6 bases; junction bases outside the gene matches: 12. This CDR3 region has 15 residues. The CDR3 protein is CASREVHLVAGELFF. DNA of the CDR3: TGTGCCAGCCGGGAGGTCCATCTGGTCGCCGGGGAGCTGTTTTTT. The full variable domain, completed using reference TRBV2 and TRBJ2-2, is EPEVTQTPSHQVTQMGQEVILRCVPISNHLYFYWYRQILGQKVEFLVSFYNNEISEKSEIFDDQFSVERPDGSNFTLKIRSTKLEDSAMYFCASREVHLVAGELFFGEGSRLTVL.

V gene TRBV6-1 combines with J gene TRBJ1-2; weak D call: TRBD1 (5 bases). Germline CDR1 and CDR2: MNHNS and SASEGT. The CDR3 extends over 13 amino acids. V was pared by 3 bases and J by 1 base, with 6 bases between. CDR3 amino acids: CASSEQGNYGYTF. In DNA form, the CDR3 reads TGTGCCAGCAGTGAGCAGGGTAACTATGGCTACACCTTC.

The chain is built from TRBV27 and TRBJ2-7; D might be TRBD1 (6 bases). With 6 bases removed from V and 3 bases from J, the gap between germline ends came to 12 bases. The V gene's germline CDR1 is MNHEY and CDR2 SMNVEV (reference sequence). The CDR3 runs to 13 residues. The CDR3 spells CASSIAGVYEQYF. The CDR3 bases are TGTGCCAGCAGCATTGCAGGGGTCTACGAGCAGTACTTC.

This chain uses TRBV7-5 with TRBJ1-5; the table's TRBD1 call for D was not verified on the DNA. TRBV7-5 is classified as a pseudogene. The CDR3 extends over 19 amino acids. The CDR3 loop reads CARSLGKGQGKTSNQPQHF. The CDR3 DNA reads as TGTGCCAGAAGCTTAGGAAAAGGACAGGGAAAAACTAGCAATCAGCCCCAGCATTTT.

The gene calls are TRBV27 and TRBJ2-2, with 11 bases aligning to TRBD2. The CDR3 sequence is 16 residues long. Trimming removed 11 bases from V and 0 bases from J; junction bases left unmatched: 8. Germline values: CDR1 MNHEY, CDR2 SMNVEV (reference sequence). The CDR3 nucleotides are TGTGCCTCCTCACTAGCGGGAGCCCCGAACACCGGGGAGCTGTTTTTT. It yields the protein CASSLAGAPNTGELFF.